This TCR beta chain was sequenced during a study of CD8 T cells in ankylosing spondylitis. TCRdb re-analysed the 5' RACE reads in MiXCR, keeping a single row per CDR3 protein. The sample has 200,000 to 300,000 distinct CDR3 sequences, roughly 32% seen once. V was pared by 5 bases and J by 7 bases, with 17 bases of the junction left unmatched. Germline lookup yields CDR1 SGHAT and CDR2 FQNNGV. The CDR3 has 19 residues. The TCR comes from a male donor with ankylosing spondylitis or in good health (not recorded which). The sequenced material came from blood, either unsorted or a sorted T cell fraction (not recorded which). This chain uses TRBV11-2 with TRBJ2-1; 13 bases map to TRBD2. The CDR3 DNA is TGTGCCAGCAGCCTCAGAGCAGGGACTAGCGGGGCTGGGTTGAATGAGCAGTTCTTC. It encodes CASSLRAGTSGAGLNEQFF.